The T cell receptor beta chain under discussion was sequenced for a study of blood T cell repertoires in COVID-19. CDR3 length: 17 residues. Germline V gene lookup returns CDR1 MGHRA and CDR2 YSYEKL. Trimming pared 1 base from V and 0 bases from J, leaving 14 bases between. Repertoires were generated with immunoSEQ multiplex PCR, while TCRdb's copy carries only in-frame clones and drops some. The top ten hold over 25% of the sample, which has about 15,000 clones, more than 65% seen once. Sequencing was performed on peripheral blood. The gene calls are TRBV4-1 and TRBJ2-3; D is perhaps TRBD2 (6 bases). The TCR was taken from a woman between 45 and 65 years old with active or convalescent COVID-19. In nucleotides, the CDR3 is TGCGCCAGCAGCCAAGTTGTGGGACTTGCAAGCACAGATACGCAGTATTTT. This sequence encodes CASSQVVGLASTDTQYF.